The entry below gives a single TCR beta chain sequence along with its context. What it recognizes is unknown. The naive CD8 subset, CD45RO-negative cells positively selected for CCR7, excluded terminally differentiated effector memory CD45RA+ cells. The method was immunoSEQ multiplex PCR; TCRdb's version includes in-frame clones alone and lacks a portion of them. The sample records 1.5 million to 2.5 million clones, approximately 95% being singletons. The CDR3 loop spans 13 amino acids. Germline V gives CDR1 MNHEY, CDR2 SMNVEV (reference sequence). V lost 5 bases to trimming and J lost 7 bases; unmatched junction nucleotides: 5. The data were obtained in a study of shared clonotypes between healthy human individuals. Study-level findings and limits: On the whole, naive subsets had larger estimated richness than memory subsets had.

The origin of this receptor is a man aged 18 to 35 in good health. The sequencing sample was made of naive CD8+ T cells sorted from blood. The V gene is TRBV27, the J gene TRBJ2-1, with 7 positions matching TRBD1. DNA for the CDR3: TGTGCCAGCAGTGTGGGACAGTCAAATGAGCAGTTCTTC. Encoded protein: CASSVGQSNEQFF.